This T cell receptor beta chain derives from a study of human T cells and chemical hapten exposure. Study-wide background: Sensitization was performed using 2% DPC on a roughly 2 cm by roughly 2 cm upper inner arm skin site. How much TCR each sample yielded varied, mostly because pooled library volumes differed slightly.

TCRdb independently ran MiXCR on the RACE reads; one entry per CDR3 protein. Here the sample spans about 160,000 distinct CDR3 sequences, around a quarter being singletons. Time point defined: patch test 3, about 24 weeks after DPC sensitization. Described treatment: therapeutic diphenylcyclopropenone sensitization with weekly scalp DPC. In every case, blood was obtained before the patch test was applied. V was pared by 1 base and J by 7 bases, with 10 bases between. Germline V gene sequence: CDR1 SGHDT, CDR2 YYEEEE. The CDR3 sequence is 13 residues long. V usage is TRBV5-6 and J usage is TRBJ2-3, with a tentative D call TRBD1 (6 bases). The sequence derives from a woman aged 18-35 years with alopecia areata. Some clones in this sample may be carry-over from other donors' samples. Sequences were derived from whole blood, sampled in connection with sensitization to the hapten diphenylcyclopropenone (DPC). Here the CDR3 reads CASSLPGVNTQYF. The DNA of the CDR3 is TGTGCCAGCAGCTTGCCAGGGGTGAATACGCAGTATTTT.